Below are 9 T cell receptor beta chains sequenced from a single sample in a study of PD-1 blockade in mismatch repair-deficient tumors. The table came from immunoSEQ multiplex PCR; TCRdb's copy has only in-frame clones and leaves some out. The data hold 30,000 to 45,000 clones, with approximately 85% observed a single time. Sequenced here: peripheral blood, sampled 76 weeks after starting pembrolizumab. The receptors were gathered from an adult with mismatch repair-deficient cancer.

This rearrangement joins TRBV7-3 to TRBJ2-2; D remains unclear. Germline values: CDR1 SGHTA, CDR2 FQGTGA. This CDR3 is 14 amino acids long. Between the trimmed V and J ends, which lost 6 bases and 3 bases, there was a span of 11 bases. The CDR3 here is CASRQWPDTGELFF. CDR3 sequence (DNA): TGTGCCAGCAGACAGTGGCCTGACACCGGGGAGCTGTTTTTT.

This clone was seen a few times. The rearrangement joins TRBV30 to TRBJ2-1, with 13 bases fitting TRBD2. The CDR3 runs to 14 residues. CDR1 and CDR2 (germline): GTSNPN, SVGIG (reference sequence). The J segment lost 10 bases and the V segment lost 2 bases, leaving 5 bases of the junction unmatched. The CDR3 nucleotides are TGTGCCTGGAGTATCCAACTAGCGGGAGGGGAGCAGTTCTTC. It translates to CAWSIQLAGGEQFF.

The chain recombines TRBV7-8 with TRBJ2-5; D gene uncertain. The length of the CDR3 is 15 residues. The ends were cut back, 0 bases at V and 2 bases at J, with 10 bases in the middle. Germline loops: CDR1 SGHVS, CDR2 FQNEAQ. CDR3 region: CASSLAFRPQETQYF. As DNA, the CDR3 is TGTGCCAGCAGCTTAGCGTTCAGGCCTCAAGAGACCCAGTACTTC. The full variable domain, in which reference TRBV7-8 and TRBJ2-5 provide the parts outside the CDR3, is GAGVSQSPRYKVAKRGQDVALRCDPISGHVSLFWYQQALGQGPEFLTYFQNEAQLDKSGLPSDRFFAERPEGSVSTLKIQRTQQEDSAVYLCASSLAFRPQETQYFGPGTRLLVL.

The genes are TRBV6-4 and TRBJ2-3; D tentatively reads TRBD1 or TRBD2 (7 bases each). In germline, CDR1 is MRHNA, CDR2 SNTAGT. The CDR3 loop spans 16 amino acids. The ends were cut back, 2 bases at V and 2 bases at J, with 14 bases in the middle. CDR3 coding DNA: TGTGCCAGCAGTGACGGCAGGGGGGGGAACACAGATACGCAGTATTTT. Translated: CASSDGRGGNTDTQYF.

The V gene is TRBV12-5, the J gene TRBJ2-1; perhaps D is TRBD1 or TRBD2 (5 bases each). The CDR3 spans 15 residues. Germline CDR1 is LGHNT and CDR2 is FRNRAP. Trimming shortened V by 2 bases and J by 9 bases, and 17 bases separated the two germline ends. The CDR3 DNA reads TGTGCTAGTGGTTTGCCCCGGGGCATGAGGGGTGAGCAGTTCTTC. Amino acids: CASGLPRGMRGEQFF.

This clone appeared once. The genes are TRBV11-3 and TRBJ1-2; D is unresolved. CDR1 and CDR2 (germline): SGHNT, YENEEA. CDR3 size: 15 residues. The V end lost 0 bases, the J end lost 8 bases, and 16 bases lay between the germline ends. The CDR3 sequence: CASSLDNHSWQGYTF. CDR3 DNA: TGTGCCAGCAGCTTAGATAACCACAGCTGGCAGGGCTACACCTTC.

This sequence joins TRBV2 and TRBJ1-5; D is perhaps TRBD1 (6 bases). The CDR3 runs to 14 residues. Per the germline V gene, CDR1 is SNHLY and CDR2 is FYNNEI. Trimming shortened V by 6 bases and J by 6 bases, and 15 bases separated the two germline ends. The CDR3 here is CASRSGDTVQPQHF. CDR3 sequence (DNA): TGTGCCAGCAGATCAGGGGACACCGTTCAGCCCCAGCATTTT.

The DNA for the CDR3 is TGCGCCAGCAGCCAAGCTGTGCTGGGATATCAGGATACGCAGTATTTT. Its protein is CASSQAVLGYQDTQYF. V usage is TRBV4-1 and J usage is TRBJ2-3, with D hard to call. The V gene's germline CDR1 is MGHRA and CDR2 YSYEKL. This CDR3 contains 16 residues. V was pared by 1 base and J by 6 bases, with 17 bases between.

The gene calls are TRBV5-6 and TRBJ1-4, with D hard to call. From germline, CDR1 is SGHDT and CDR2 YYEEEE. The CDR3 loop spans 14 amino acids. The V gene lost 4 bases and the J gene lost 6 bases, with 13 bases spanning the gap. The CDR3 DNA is TGTGCCAGCAGCCATCAGGAGTCCCATGAAAAACTGTTTTTT. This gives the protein CASSHQESHEKLFF.